The 26 T cell receptor beta chains below all came from one sample that was sequenced in a study of breast tumors, draining lymph nodes, adjacent tissues. Breast cancer patients provided tissue from their axillary draining lymph nodes. TCRdb independently ran MiXCR on the multiplex PCR reads; one entry per CDR3 protein. The sample has some 130,000 distinct CDR3 sequences, approximately 20% seen once; the top ten hold about 2.6%. Sequenced input: axillary lymph node tissue. These receptors were collected from a female donor with breast cancer. Some clones in this sample may be carry-over from other donors' samples.

Notes on this clonotype: This may be a read error: a much more frequent sequence differs by one nucleotide. V and J are TRBV30 and TRBJ1-4; tentatively, D is TRBD1 (6 bases). CDR1 is GTSNPN and CDR2 is SVGIG in the germline V gene (reference sequence). The CDR3 consists of 15 residues. The CDR3 loop reads CAWSPFVGAKENLFF. The CDR3, as DNA: TGTGCCTGGAGCCCTTTCGTGGGGGCGAAGGAAAATCTGTTTTTT.

The table lists this clonotype with many counts. The chain couples TRBV6-2 or TRBV6-3 to TRBJ1-4; 7 bases are a match to TRBD1. Germline CDR1 MNHEY, CDR2 SVGEGT. CDR3 length: 14 amino acids. V lost 5 bases, J lost 8 bases, and 8 bases stayed unmatched. CDR3 protein: CASSKRGRREKLFF. The DNA of the CDR3 is TGTGCCAGCAGTAAAAGGGGGCGCCGAGAAAAACTGTTTTTT.

A remark on this clonotype: A junction boundary mismatches the germline segment, possibly from a read error. This rearrangement joins TRBV5-1 to TRBJ2-1; no definite D call. The CDR3 contains 12 residues. Germline V lookup: CDR1 SGHRS, CDR2 YFSETQ. The CDR3: CASSSRFNERFF. DNA of the CDR3: TGCGCCAGCAGCAGTAGGTTTAATGAGCGGTTCTTC.

On this clonotype itself: Likely a read error: the CDR3 ends without its conserved phenylalanine or tryptophan. V usage is TRBV6-2 or TRBV6-3 and J usage is TRBJ2-3; the D gene could be TRBD1 or TRBD2 (5 bases each). V lost 7 bases, J lost 5 bases, and 16 bases lay in between. The CDR3 length is 14 residues. Germline values: CDR1 MNHEY, CDR2 SVGEGT. DNA of the CDR3: TGTGCCAGCACCCGGGACCCACCCGGAGATACGCAGTATCTT. As protein: CASTRDPPGDTQYL.

This clonotype was counted ten times or more. CDR3 sequence reads: CASSWGGQKQETQYF. CDR3 in DNA: TGTGCCAGCAGCTGGGGGGGACAGAAACAAGAGACCCAGTACTTC. This chain joins TRBV11-3 and TRBJ2-5; the D call may be TRBD1 or TRBD2 (7 bases each). This CDR3 contains 15 residues. The germline V gene has CDR1 SGHNT and CDR2 YENEEA. The V end was cut by 4 bases, the J end by 2 bases, with 14 bases between.

This clonotype was seen repeatedly, ten times or more. This chain links TRBV6-1 with TRBJ2-7, with a weak D call TRBD2 (5 bases). The CDR3 extends over 12 amino acids. The V end lost 4 bases, the J end lost 1 base, and 5 bases lay between the germline ends. Germline CDR1 MNHNS, CDR2 SASEGT. The CDR3, as DNA: TGTGCCAGCAGTGTAGCGTCCTACGAGCAGTACTTC. Its translation: CASSVASYEQYF.

This clonotype was seen repeatedly, ten times or more. The V gene is TRBV7-3, the J gene TRBJ2-1, with 12 bases matching TRBD2. The V gene's germline CDR1 is SGHTA and CDR2 FQGTGA. There are 15 residues in the CDR3. With V trimmed by 2 bases and J by 8 bases, 4 bases remained unmatched. The CDR3 DNA reads as TGTGCCAGCAGCTTACGACTAGCGGGAGTGGATGAGCAGTTCTTC. Its translation: CASSLRLAGVDEQFF.

On this clonotype: Germline is not matched at one junction end, which may reflect a read error. The chain couples TRBV5-1 to TRBJ2-2; 10 bases are a match to TRBD2. There are 17 residues in the CDR3. Germline V lookup: CDR1 SGHRS, CDR2 YFSETQ. DNA for the CDR3: TGCGCCAGCAGCTCCGGGGGCCTAGCGGGAGCAACCGGGGAGCTGCTCTTT. Residues: CASSSGGLAGATGELLF.

Ten or more counts support this clonotype. V gene TRBV6-6 combines with J gene TRBJ1-5; 7 bases line up with TRBD1. This CDR3 is 15 amino acids long. V trimming: 6 bases; J trimming: 0 bases; junction bases outside the gene matches: 5. The germline V gene encodes CDR1 MNHNY and CDR2 SVGAGI (reference sequence). The CDR3: CASRATGDSNQPQHF. CDR3 bases: TGTGCCAGCAGGGCCACAGGGGATAGCAATCAGCCCCAGCATTTT.

With regard to this clonotype: A much larger clone is a single base away; this may be a read error. V and J are TRBV7-9 and TRBJ2-2, with D uncertain. Deletions cut 7 bases from V and 5 bases from J, with 17 bases between. CDR3 length: 15 amino acids. CDR1 is SEHNR, CDR2 FQNEAQ, per germline (reference sequence). The CDR3 sequence: CASNPDGTLTGELFF. DNA for the CDR3: TGTGCCAGCAATCCGGACGGAACACTGACCGGGGAGCTGTTTTTT.

This clonotype was recorded only once. This may stem from a read error, because a much larger clone lies one nucleotide away. V and J are TRBV7-3 and TRBJ2-5; 7 nucleotides agree with TRBD1. CDR3 size: 15 residues. Germline loops: CDR1 SGHTA, CDR2 FQGTGA. The CDR3 coding sequence is TGTGCCAGCAGCTCGGACCGGGACAGAAAAGAGACCCTGTACTTC. Translating it yields CASSSDRDRKETLYF.

In this sample, this clonotype turned up many times. The gene calls are TRBV18 and TRBJ2-7; D is uncertain. The ends were cut back, 2 bases at V and 2 bases at J, with 7 bases in the middle. Germline CDR1 KGHSH, CDR2 LQKENI. This CDR3 spans 13 amino acids. DNA for the CDR3: TGTGCCAGCTCACCAGGCAATGCCTACGAGCAGTACTTC. It is translated as CASSPGNAYEQYF.

Many counts were recorded for this clonotype. The chain carries TRBV10-1 and TRBJ2-5; a weak D match, TRBD1 (6 bases). This CDR3 contains 14 residues. V lost 4 bases and J 0 bases, leaving 9 bases between the germline ends. In germline, CDR1 is WNHNN, CDR2 SYGVQD (reference sequence). DNA of the CDR3: TGCGCCAGCAGTGCAAGACAGGACCAAGAGACCCAGTACTTC. It encodes CASSARQDQETQYF.

Many counts were recorded for this clonotype. The CDR3 DNA is TGCGCCAGCAGCTTGGCCAAGACAGGGGGATACGAGCAGTACTTC. It yields the protein CASSLAKTGGYEQYF. The rearrangement uses TRBV5-1 and TRBJ2-7, with 9 bases aligning to TRBD1. Per germline, CDR1 SGHRS and CDR2 YFSETQ. V shed 0 bases, J shed 4 bases, and the junction held 5 bases outside the gene matches. CDR3 length equals 15 residues.

This clonotype occurred many times. V gene TRBV30 combines with J gene TRBJ2-3; weak D call: TRBD1 (5 bases). Per germline, CDR1 GTSNPN and CDR2 SVGIG (reference sequence). V dropped 0 bases and J dropped 4 bases, with 17 bases sitting between them. The CDR3 has 16 residues. CDR3 coding DNA: TGTGCCTGGAGTGTAAGTGGGTCAGGGCAGGCAGATACGCAGTATTTT. Translated: CAWSVSGSGQADTQYF.

In the case of this clonotype: With a much larger clone just one base away, this may be a read error. The chain has TRBV7-2 and TRBJ2-7, with TRBD1 identical over 10 bases. The CDR3 consists of 15 residues. Per germline, CDR1 SGHTA and CDR2 FQGNSA. In DNA form, the CDR3 reads TGTGCCAGCAGCTTTCAGACAGGGGGCTCCAACGAGCAGTACTTC. It encodes CASSFQTGGSNEQYF.

This clonotype was detected many times. V usage is TRBV15 and J usage is TRBJ2-1; D remains unclear. The CDR3 sequence is 15 residues long. Trimming pared 2 bases from V and 6 bases from J, leaving 14 bases between. Germline V CDR1 and CDR2: LNHNV, YYDKDF (reference sequence). CDR3 coding DNA: TGTGCCACCAGCAGACCCTCGGTAGACGGCAATGAGCAGTTCTTC. Its protein is CATSRPSVDGNEQFF.

Many counts were recorded for this clonotype. J is TRBJ2-7 and V is TRBV6-5; the match to TRBD1 covers 9 bases. Per the germline V gene, CDR1 is MNHEY and CDR2 is SVGAGI. J lost 6 bases, V lost 6 bases, and 12 bases had no gene match. This CDR3 has 15 residues. CDR3 sequence reads: CASSYKPGQGGEQYF. The CDR3 DNA is TGTGCCAGCAGCTACAAACCGGGACAGGGAGGCGAGCAGTACTTC.

For this clonotype: This may stem from a read error, because a much larger clone lies one nucleotide away. V usage is TRBV2 and J usage is TRBJ2-7, with D possibly being TRBD1 or TRBD2 (5 bases each). Germline V gives CDR1 SNHLY, CDR2 FYNNEI. The CDR3 loop spans 13 amino acids. V was trimmed by 9 bases and J by 9 bases, leaving 21 bases between them. For the CDR3, the DNA is TGTGCCAGTACAACCGGGGCCATGACAGTGCAGTACTTC. This gives the protein CASTTGAMTVQYF.

In regard to this clonotype: A much bigger clone sits one base away, suggesting this may be a read error. The chain couples TRBV13 to TRBJ2-1; 8 bases align to TRBD1. The CDR3 is made up of 15 amino acids. Germline loops: CDR1 PRHDT, CDR2 FYEKMQ (reference sequence). Written as DNA, the CDR3 is TGTGCCAGCAGCGGCGGCAGGACAGGGAACAATGGGCAGTTCTTC. It encodes CASSGGRTGNNGQFF.

The CDR3 region has the DNA TGTGCCTGGAGAGGAGTACAGGGGATTACCTCCTACGAGCAGTACTTC. Translating it yields CAWRGVQGITSYEQYF. This chain connects TRBV30 to TRBJ2-7, with 7 bases matching TRBD1. Germline V gene lookup returns CDR1 GTSNPN and CDR2 SVGIG (reference sequence). V shed 3 bases and J 0 bases; nucleotides not matched to a gene: 11. This CDR3 has 16 residues.

This clonotype was picked up a small number of times. The CDR3 bases are TGTGCCAGCGGCAGGGGCACCGGGGAGCTGTTTTTT. It codes for CASGRGTGELFF. The chain carries TRBV28 and TRBJ2-2, with D perhaps matching TRBD1 (6 bases). CDR1 MDHEN and CDR2 SYDVKM come from the germline V gene. The CDR3 runs to 12 residues. V was trimmed by 8 bases and J by 4 bases, leaving 8 bases between them.

This clonotype was recorded many times. The chain carries TRBV6-2 or TRBV6-3 and TRBJ2-7; D might be TRBD1 (7 bases). The V end lost 0 bases, the J end lost 4 bases, and 13 bases lay between the germline ends. The CDR3 is made up of 15 amino acids. In germline, CDR1 is MNHEY, CDR2 SVGEGT. The CDR3 DNA follows: TGTGCCAGCAGTTACTCGGGTCCAGGGGGGTACGAGCAGTACTTC. Protein sequence: CASSYSGPGGYEQYF.

This clonotype has a count of ten or more. The V and J genes are TRBV19 and TRBJ2-1; D is ambiguous. The CDR3 consists of 14 residues. The V gene's germline CDR1 is LNHDA and CDR2 SQIVND (reference sequence). Trimming cost V 1 base and J 5 bases, with 9 bases left between them. The CDR3, as DNA: TGTGCCAGTAGTATAGTTGGGGTTCACAATGAGCAGTTCTTC. This sequence encodes CASSIVGVHNEQFF.

Concerning this clonotype: One end of the junction does not line up with germline, which may come from a read error. The J gene is TRBJ2-1, the V gene TRBV3-1, with D perhaps TRBD1 (6 bases). The CDR3 has 12 residues. CDR1 is LGHDT and CDR2 is YNNKEL in the germline V gene (reference sequence). This chain's CDR3 is CASSQLTGPRVF. CDR3 DNA: TGTGCCAGCAGCCAATTGACAGGCCCAAGGGTCTTC.

This clonotype was seen repeatedly, ten times or more. The chain employs TRBV30 and TRBJ2-7; the match to TRBD2 covers 12 bases. Germline CDR1 reads GTSNPN; CDR2 reads SVGIG (reference sequence). V shed 3 bases and J 3 bases; nucleotides not matched to a gene: 9. The CDR3 runs 16 residues. CDR3 coding DNA: TGTGCCTGGAGGGACAGGGAGGGACTAGCGGGCTACGAGCAGTACTTC. Translated: CAWRDREGLAGYEQYF.